This T cell receptor beta chain was identified in a study of cytomegalovirus exposure and HLA in healthy donors (dated by TCRdb to 2017 to 2019). Some background on the complete study: According to an earlier analysis of a few hundred of the donors, some 180 million T cells yielded over 100 million unique TCR beta sequences and around 280 Gb of sequence data. An early release that covered roughly 600 HLA-typed donors contained approximately 290 gigabases of sequencing data and tens of millions of unique TCR sequences. Of the roughly 420 genotyped donors, 70% to 90% were placed in the genetic ancestry cluster associated with self-reported Caucasian donors. The study was designed to test whether signatures of past pathogen exposure could be identified by cataloging public T cell receptors. Using immunosequencing, the study profiled T cell repertoires from some 670 subjects and related those repertoires to cytomegalovirus serostatus. A separate validation cohort of 100 to 150 different subjects was used in addition to the roughly 670-subject first cohort. To predict cytomegalovirus infection status, the study combined high-throughput TCR immunosequencing, statistical association of individual TCRs with disease status, and machine learning. To study patterns of TCR occurrence, a later analysis re-analyzed previously published TCR beta repertoires from 666 donors and added high-resolution HLA genotyping. Rather than drawing on any new phenotypic data, the later analysis identified candidate immune exposures from TCR beta sequences and the way those sequences occurred across donors. An earlier analysis of fewer than 700 of the donors applied high-throughput TCR beta sequencing to assess whether each TCR beta V gene segment acted as functional or pseudogenic. Donor age, sex, ethnicity and CMV serostatus were compiled alongside the repertoire data. A later genetic analysis used genome-wide SNP genotypes for about 65% of the roughly 670 donors, treating that subset as a discovery cohort. Every discovery cohort repertoire had been produced on one sequencing platform. Class I and class II HLA loci were covered by the typing at four-digit resolution. The number of donors typed differed by locus, with 629-630 for A, B, C, DRB1 and DQB1, roughly 520 for DQA1, 600 to 610 for DPA1, and some 440 for DPB1. Four to six DR-DQ haplotypes were handled as single units for association and clustering, since linkage in the cohort was strong. Across 398 genotyped donors of the cohort, an average of roughly 230,000 unique TCR beta nucleotide sequences per donor were sequenced, and 15% to 20% of those sequences were non-productive.

Findings and caveats that apply to the study as a whole: In this cohort, only TCR beta chains were sequenced, and detectable features were limited by the absence of alpha or paired-chain data. The classifier was reported to diagnose cytomegalovirus status with high specificity and sensitivity in both the original and validation cohorts. Broadly in line with IMGT annotations, most TCR beta V segments showed up in productive rearrangements about 87% or about 30% of the time in an earlier analysis of 587 of the donors. According to a later analysis, parvovirus B19, influenza, CMV and Epstein-Barr virus appeared linked to several top co-occurrence clusters. Correlated functional status among segregating V segments might be attributable to linkage disequilibrium, but an unknown experimental factor could not be ruled out. In vitro tests confirmed that a few of the cytomegalovirus-associated TCR beta chains recognize cytomegalovirus antigens. A later analysis found that TCR association rates varied across HLA loci, with DRB1 alleles showing the most associated TCRs and HLA-C alleles the fewest. An association between a missense DCLRE1C variant and V-gene and J-gene trimming of TCR beta chains was found in a later genetic analysis and replicated in an independent cohort. A later analysis found that most CMV-associated TCR beta chains appeared HLA-restricted, with HLA associations seemingly driven largely by CMV exposure. A group of highly shared sequence variants was considered likely to be a technical artifact of the sequencing pipeline. In a later analysis, HLA-associated TCR beta chains were found to be more clonally expanded and to have lower generation probabilities than equally common non-associated chains. Sequencing depth was assumed to be roughly uniform across donors in the presence/absence analyses, though that assumption may not hold. A further reported finding was that TCR beta sequences accurately predicted the HLA-A and HLA-B alleles for most subjects in the first cohort. The study listed 150 to 200 TCR beta chains as associated with cytomegalovirus. Because counts were too low, seventeen rarely observed V segments, including chromosome 9 orphons, were left out of the earlier analysis of 587 of the donors. In a later genetic analysis, fewer N-insertions in productive TCRs were reported among donors in an Asian-associated ancestry cluster than the roughly 640-donor mean. Specific HLA alleles were associated with around 18,000 TCR beta sequences at a false discovery rate of 0.05 in a later analysis. Assigning TCR associations to individual alleles was difficult when HLA alleles, especially DR and DQ, strongly co-occurred. Because some donors lacked HLA typing at each locus, the association tests relied only on the typed subset. The authors suggested that the approach could potentially be generalized to other disease states and immunological phenotypes. Because the 87-base-pair reads could not distinguish some IMGT-functional V segments, including TRBV6-2 and TRBV6-3, those segments were excluded. Most TCR sequences were seen in very few donors, while some public TCRs were found in many individuals. For the cohort, immune exposure information was limited to CMV serostatus.

The cohort was made up of under 800 healthy bone marrow donors. At the time of sampling, all cohort members were nominally healthy, though unrecorded immune exposures were likely present. The donor was CMV seropositive and was included in the group of approximately 300 seropositive cohort members. A peripheral blood sample was collected from each donor, and TCR beta sequencing was performed on peripheral blood mononuclear cells. Genomic DNA extraction from the blood cell samples was performed with the Qiagen DNeasy Blood Extraction Kit. This clone came up a few times. Its antigen is not yet known. Base quality data are lacking; no much larger clone is found one base away. The library came from the immunoSEQ multiplex PCR assay. A mixture of 60 forward primers for TCR Vbeta segments and 13 reverse primers for TCR Jbeta segments was used in the multiplex PCR. Amplification of the CDR3 region of rearranged TCR beta genes was performed with a multiplex PCR assay on genomic DNA. The Illumina HiSeq System was used to sequence the amplified TCR beta libraries as 87-base-pair reads. The paper's processing steps were these. A later analysis tallied approximately 87 million unique TCR beta chains across the approximately 670 repertoires, and about 10 million of those chains were shared by two or more donors. A nearest-neighbor algorithm error-corrected the raw reads and collapsed the reads into unique sequences, merging closely related sequences to remove PCR and sequencing errors. V, D and J gene segments were assigned by aligning CDR3 sequences to IMGT reference sequences. For a sequence to be retained, a match of at least six nucleotides was required to both a V gene segment and a J gene segment. A rearrangement was called productive if the CDR3 had no stop codons and remained in frame with V and J, and every other rearrangement was called non-productive. CDR3 was defined by IMGT convention, running from the second conserved V-encoded cysteine to the conserved J-encoded phenylalanine. The earlier analysis of a few hundred of the donors excluded sequences that lacked an unambiguous match to a single V gene segment. An earlier analysis of around 600 of the donors classified V segments as functional when productive rearrangements were above 56.7% and as segregating when the standard deviation between donors was above 5%. To diagnose cytomegalovirus status from the catalog of TCR beta chain sequences, a statistical classification framework was built. V and J gene assignment, in a later analysis, came from comparing TCR nucleotide sequences with IMGT/GENE-DB human TR gene sequences. In a later analysis, CDR3 sequences and most-parsimonious VDJ recombination scenarios were assigned using the TCRdist pipeline. In a later analysis, each TCR beta chain was defined by its CDR3 amino acid sequence together with its V-gene family, and reads lacking a unique V-gene family were excluded. A later analysis removed 592 highly shared, low-generation-probability nucleotide sequences to deal with suspected cross-contamination and a sequencing artifact. For each public chain, a later analysis derived a clonal expansion index from normalized ranks of inferred template counts within each repertoire. In a later analysis, generation probabilities were computed using a VDJ recombination model fitted to out-of-frame rearrangements, and the results were checked against IGoR. Hypergeometric tests were used in a later analysis to score TCR-TCR, TCR-HLA and TCR-CMV co-occurrence, with a repertoire-size bias correction applied to the TCR pairs. To estimate false discovery rates, a later analysis permuted the HLA or CMV assignments 20 times. In a later analysis, co-occurring TCRs were grouped using DBSCAN, and TCRdist sequence similarity was added for clustering within HLA-allele-positive subsets. For co-occurrence clustering, repertoires with fewer than 30,000 or more than 120,000 public chains were excluded, along with four to six repertoires with anomalous nucleotide sharing. The table was pulled from immuneACCESS by TCRdb, which kept in-frame rearrangements only. Such tables lose some clones; where checked, under half of the loss comes from unresolved V genes, and the rest has no known cause. Clonal size and the V and J genes are those of that table, whereas D and trimming came from the DNA. The sample table records fewer than 110,000 clones; 82% of these occur just once. Roughly 2.7% of the sample is held by the ten biggest clonotypes.

There are 16 amino acids in the CDR3, from cysteine to phenylalanine inclusive. Here the CDR3 DNA is all that survives: 48 bases in frame from base 1. As encoded in the germline V gene, CDR1 is SGHRS while CDR2 is YFSETQ. Relative to germline, V is 1 base shorter and J is 5 bases shorter, with 19 bases between their ends. The rearrangement combines TRBV5-1 with TRBJ2-7; no D gene can be assigned with confidence. This TCR was sampled from a man in his thirties or forties in good health and CMV-seropositive. Specimen: PBMCs. The sequence in DNA is TGCGCCAGCAGCTTGATTGAGGCGCTAGAGGCCGACGAGCAGTACTTC. Its coded protein is CASSLIEALEADEQYF.